The present T cell receptor (beta chain) was sequenced within a study of beta chain features in type 1 diabetes. Points from the study as a whole: All four CD4+ subsets from Type 1 diabetes patients carried moderately but significantly shorter TCRB CDR3s. Naive, central memory and Treg TCRB repertoires appeared more alike in patients than in healthy donors.

With 3 bases removed from V and 0 bases from J, the gap between germline ends came to 15 bases. The V gene's germline CDR1 is SEHNR and CDR2 FQNEAQ (reference sequence). The CDR3 contains 18 residues. The whole isolated RNA underwent reverse transcription, so sequencing captured expressed TCRB transcripts. Some clones are missing from TCRdb's copy, which holds only in-frame ones; the method was immunoSEQ multiplex PCR. The sample contains some 190,000 clones, approximately 7.8% of which appear only once. Researchers reported sorting CD4+ naive, central memory, regulatory and stem cell-like memory cells via CD45RO/CCR7/CD25/CD127/CD95/CD27. This clone was seen a few times. The antigen is not known.

Sequenced material: central memory CD4+ T cells from blood. This receptor was obtained from a woman aged 40 to 49 with type 1 diabetes. V is TRBV7-9 and J is TRBJ2-6, with D possibly TRBD1 on 5 matching bases. This CDR3 is CASSFSQGAHSGANVLTF. The CDR3 DNA reads as TGTGCCAGCAGCTTCAGCCAGGGCGCTCACTCTGGGGCCAACGTCCTGACTTTC.